The following is a T cell receptor beta chain sequence with its context. The data originate from a study of shared clonotypes between healthy human individuals. Produced via immunoSEQ multiplex PCR; TCRdb's table is partial and in-frame only. The sample shows about 990,000 clones, 75% to 80% of them seen only once. Sequences were obtained from memory CD4+ T cells from PBMCs. The subset was: CD45RA-negative fraction. This clonotype originated in a man between 18 and 29 years old in good health. Some clones in this sample may be carry-over from other donors' samples.

This CDR3 reads CASRKRTGGTEAFF. The CDR3 DNA reads as TGTGCCAGCAGAAAAAGGACGGGAGGGACTGAAGCTTTCTTT. The chain links TRBV28 to TRBJ1-1, with D unclear. The germline V gene encodes CDR1 MDHEN and CDR2 SYDVKM. CDR3 size: 14 residues. With 6 bases removed from V and 5 bases from J, the gap between germline ends came to 16 bases.